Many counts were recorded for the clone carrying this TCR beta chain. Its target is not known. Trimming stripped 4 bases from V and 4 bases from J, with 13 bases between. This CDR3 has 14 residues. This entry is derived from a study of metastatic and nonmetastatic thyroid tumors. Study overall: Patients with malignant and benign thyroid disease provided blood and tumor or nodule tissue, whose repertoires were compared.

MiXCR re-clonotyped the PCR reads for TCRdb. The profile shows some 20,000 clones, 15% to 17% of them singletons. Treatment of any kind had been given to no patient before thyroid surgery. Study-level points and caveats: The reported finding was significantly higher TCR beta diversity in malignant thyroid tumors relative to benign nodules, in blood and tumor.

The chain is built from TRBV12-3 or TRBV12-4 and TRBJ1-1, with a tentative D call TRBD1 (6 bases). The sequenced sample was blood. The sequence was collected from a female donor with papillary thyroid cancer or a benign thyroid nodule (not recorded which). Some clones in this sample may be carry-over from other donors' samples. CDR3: CASSSQGTGTEAFF. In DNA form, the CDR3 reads TGTGCCAGCAGTTCACAGGGTACGGGCACTGAAGCTTTCTTT.